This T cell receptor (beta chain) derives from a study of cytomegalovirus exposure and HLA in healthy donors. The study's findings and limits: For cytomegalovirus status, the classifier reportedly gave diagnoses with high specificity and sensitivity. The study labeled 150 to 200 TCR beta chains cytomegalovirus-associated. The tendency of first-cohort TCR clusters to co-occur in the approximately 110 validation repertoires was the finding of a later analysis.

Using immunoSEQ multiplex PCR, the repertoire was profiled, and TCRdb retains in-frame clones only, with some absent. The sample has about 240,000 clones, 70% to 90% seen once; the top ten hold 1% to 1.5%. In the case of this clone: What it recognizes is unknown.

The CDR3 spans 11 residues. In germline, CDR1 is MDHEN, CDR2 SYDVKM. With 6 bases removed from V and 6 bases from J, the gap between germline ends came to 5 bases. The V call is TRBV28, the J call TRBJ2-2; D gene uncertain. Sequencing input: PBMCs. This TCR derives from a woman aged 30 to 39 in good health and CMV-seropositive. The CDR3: CASSRAGELFF. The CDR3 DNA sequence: TGTGCCAGCAGCCGAGCCGGGGAGCTGTTTTTT.